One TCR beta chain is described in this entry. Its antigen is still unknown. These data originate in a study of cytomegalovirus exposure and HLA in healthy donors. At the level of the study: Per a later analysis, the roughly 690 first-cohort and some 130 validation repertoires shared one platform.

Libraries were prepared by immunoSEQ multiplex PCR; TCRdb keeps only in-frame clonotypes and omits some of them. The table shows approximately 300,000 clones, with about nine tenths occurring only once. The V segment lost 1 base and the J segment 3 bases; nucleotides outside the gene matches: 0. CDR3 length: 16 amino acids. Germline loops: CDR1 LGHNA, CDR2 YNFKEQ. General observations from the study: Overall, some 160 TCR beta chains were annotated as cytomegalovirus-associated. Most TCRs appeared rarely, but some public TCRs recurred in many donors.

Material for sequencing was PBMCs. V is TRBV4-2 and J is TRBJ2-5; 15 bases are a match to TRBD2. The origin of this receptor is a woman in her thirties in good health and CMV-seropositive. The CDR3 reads CASSQGTSGGEETQYF. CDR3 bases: TGTGCCAGCAGCCAAGGGACTAGCGGGGGGGAAGAGACCCAGTACTTC.